Shown below are 5 T cell receptor beta chains from a single sample sequenced in a study of response to subunit inactivated influenza vaccine. One entry per CDR3 protein results from TCRdb running MiXCR on the RT-PCR reads. This sample yields some 850,000 distinct CDR3 sequences, of which 15% to 20% are seen a single time; roughly 10% belongs to the top ten. The sample here was PBMCs from blood, taken 5 days after vaccination. The origin of the receptors is a man in his forties or fifties who received an inactivated influenza vaccine.

This clonotype was recorded a few times. The chain couples TRBV20-1 to TRBJ1-5; 7 nucleotides agree with TRBD1. The germline gives CDR1 DFQATT, CDR2 SNEGSKA (reference sequence). The length of the CDR3 is 14 residues. The V segment lost 2 bases and the J segment 6 bases; nucleotides outside the gene matches: 7. The CDR3 region is CSARRGQGGQPQHF. In DNA form, the CDR3 reads TGCAGTGCTAGAAGGGGGCAGGGCGGTCAGCCCCAGCATTTT.

V usage is TRBV7-3 and J usage is TRBJ2-2; D is unresolved. Per the germline V gene, CDR1 is SGHTA and CDR2 is FQGTGA. The CDR3 has 14 amino acids. V lost 4 bases, J lost 5 bases, and 11 bases lay in between. The CDR3 is CASSSSVGTGELFF. In DNA, the CDR3 is TGTGCCAGCAGCTCTTCCGTTGGGACCGGGGAGCTGTTTTTT. Together with reference TRBV7-3 and TRBJ2-2, the CDR3 gives the full variable domain: GAGVSQTPSNKVTEKGKYVELRCDPISGHTALYWYRQSLGQGPEFLIYFQGTGAADDSGLPNDRFFAVRPEGSVSTLKIQRTERGDSAVYLCASSSSVGTGELFFGEGSRLTVL.

This clonotype was counted ten times or more. V is TRBV12-3 or TRBV12-4 and J is TRBJ2-7; D perhaps matches TRBD1 (5 bases). The V end lost 3 bases, the J end lost 7 bases, and 19 bases lay between the germline ends. CDR3 length: 15 amino acids. In DNA, the CDR3 is TGTGCCAGCAGTTTTCGGGTCCGTGGGGCTCGAGAGCAGTACTTC. Its translation: CASSFRVRGAREQYF.

This clonotype was seen a few times. The V call is TRBV3-1, the J call TRBJ2-1; D is unclear. The V end was cut by 0 bases, the J end by 10 bases, with 7 bases between. Looked up from germline, CDR1 is LGHDT and CDR2 is YNNKEL (reference sequence). This CDR3 is built from 12 residues. CDR3 sequence: CASSQDHREQFF. The CDR3 nucleotides read TGTGCCAGCAGCCAAGATCACCGGGAGCAGTTCTTC.

At least ten counts were recorded for this clonotype. The junction and the germline gene differ at one end; a read error may be behind it. This chain joins TRBV3-1 and TRBJ1-1; D not certain. Looked up from germline, CDR1 is LGHDT and CDR2 is YNNKEL (reference sequence). The CDR3 extends over 14 amino acids. Here the CDR3 reads CASSQVGRNTEAFF. CDR3 nucleotides: TGCGCCAGCAGCCAAGTTGGACGGAACACTGAAGCTTTCTTT.